The T cell receptor (beta chain) under discussion was sequenced for a study of blood T cell repertoires in COVID-19. Under the authors' procedure: The assay estimated nucleated cells by amplifying reference gene primers. Some clones are missing from TCRdb's copy, which holds only in-frame ones; the method was immunoSEQ multiplex PCR. That table gives V, J and clone size, and the DNA gave D and trimming. This table has some 380,000 clones, 85% to 90% appearing once. The CDR3 runs to 15 residues. Trimming stripped 3 bases from V and 1 base from J, with 10 bases between. Germline CDR1 and CDR2: KGHSH and LQKENI.

The rearrangement uses TRBV18 and TRBJ1-3, with D possibly TRBD1 on 6 matching bases. The sequenced sample was peripheral blood. The sequence was collected from a man aged 18-30 years with active or convalescent COVID-19. CDR3 sequence (DNA): TGTGCCAGCTCACCCCCAGGGGTTTCTGGAAACACCATATATTTT. It codes for CASSPPGVSGNTIYF. Filled out from reference TRBV18 and TRBJ1-3, the complete variable domain reads NAGVMQNPRHLVRRRGQEARLRCSPMKGHSHVYWYRQLPEEGLKFMVYLQKENIIDESGMPKERFSAEFPKEGPSILRIQQVVRGDSAAYFCASSPPGVSGNTIYFGEGSWLTVV.